Shown below are 22 T cell receptor beta chains from a single sample sequenced in a study of T cells in Graves' hyperthyroidism and ophthalmopathy. RNA transcripts yielded amplified TCR beta CDR3 regions. First-round RT-PCR of the TCR CDR3 relied on the HTBI primer set. One entry per CDR3 protein results from TCRdb running MiXCR on the multiplex PCR reads. The sample consists of about 520,000 distinct CDR3 sequences, about 24% of them appearing once. The sample comprised blood. Receptors were obtained from a woman aged 25 to 39 with Graves' ophthalmopathy.

The table lists this clonotype with many counts. The CDR3 here is CASIPGLWGETQYF. The CDR3 bases are TGTGCCAGCATTCCAGGGCTTTGGGGGGAGACCCAGTACTTC. The chain has TRBV6-1 and TRBJ2-5; D possibly matches TRBD1 or TRBD2 (5 bases each). The CDR3 has 14 amino acids. V gave up 7 bases and J gave up 5 bases, with 17 bases separating them. The germline CDR1 and CDR2 sequences are MNHNS and SASEGT.

Many counts were recorded for this clonotype. The chain carries TRBV7-2 and TRBJ2-7, with D possibly matching TRBD2 (6 bases). Germline-derived CDR1 and CDR2 are SGHTA and FQGNSA. The ends were cut back, 5 bases at V and 2 bases at J, with 13 bases in the middle. The CDR3 runs 14 residues. The CDR3 here is CASSGRISPYEQYF. The CDR3 region has the DNA TGTGCCAGCAGCGGGAGGATTTCTCCCTACGAGCAGTACTTC.

This clonotype was observed at least ten times. V usage is TRBV28 and J usage is TRBJ2-7; the D is unclear. V dropped 2 bases and J dropped 0 bases, with 8 bases sitting between them. Germline V lookup: CDR1 MDHEN, CDR2 SYDVKM. The CDR3 totals 14 residues. CDR3 sequence: CASSLPRSSYEQYF. CDR3 DNA: TGTGCCAGCAGTTTACCACGGAGCTCCTACGAGCAGTACTTC.

The table lists this clonotype with many counts. The gene calls are TRBV19 and TRBJ1-1, with D maybe TRBD1 (5 bases). The germline V gene encodes CDR1 LNHDA and CDR2 SQIVND (reference sequence). CDR3 length: 14 amino acids. The germline V and J ends were trimmed by 6 bases and 3 bases, with 14 bases remaining between them. Written as DNA, the CDR3 is TGTGCCAGTAGAGACAGATCAACGTACACTGAAGCTTTCTTT. It encodes CASRDRSTYTEAFF.

This clonotype was recorded at least ten times. V usage is TRBV6-5 and J usage is TRBJ2-5; 8 bases are shared with TRBD2. Germline CDR1 MNHEY, CDR2 SVGAGI. V dropped 0 bases and J dropped 9; count of bases not matched to a gene: 9. The CDR3 length is 15 residues. For the CDR3, the DNA is TGTGCCAGCAGTTACTCCCCGGCCGGGGGGGCGGCCCAGTACTTC. Translation gives CASSYSPAGGAAQYF.

The chain is built from TRBV5-1 and TRBJ1-5; 7 nucleotides line up with TRBD1. The CDR3 is 15 residues long. The germline CDR1 and CDR2 sequences are SGHRS and YFSETQ. V shed 0 bases, J shed 7 bases, and the junction held 7 bases outside the gene matches. The CDR3, as DNA: TGCGCCAGCAGCTTGGGACAGGGAGGAGGGCAGCCCCAGCATTTT. Translating it yields CASSLGQGGGQPQHF.

This clonotype was found many times. V and J are TRBV15 and TRBJ2-5, with 8 positions matching TRBD2. Germline trimming cut 2 bases from V and 1 base from J; bases unmatched to any gene: 9. This CDR3 has 17 residues. The germline V gene has CDR1 LNHNV and CDR2 YYDKDF (reference sequence). DNA of the CDR3: TGTGCCACCAGCAGACTGGCCCGCGCGGGGGGCCAAGAGACCCAGTACTTC. It specifies CATSRLARAGGQETQYF. The full variable domain, in which reference TRBV15 and TRBJ2-5 provide the parts outside the CDR3, is DAMVIQNPRYQVTQFGKPVTLSCSQTLNHNVMYWYQQKSSQAPKLLFHYYDKDFNNEADTPDNFQSRRPNTSFCFLDIRSPGLGDTAMYLCATSRLARAGGQETQYFGPGTRLLVL.

At least ten counts were recorded for this clonotype. The rearrangement uses TRBV6-1 and TRBJ2-2; the D is unclear. The CDR3 is 12 residues long. V was clipped by 4 bases and J by 7 bases, with 7 bases between them. Germline assignment: CDR1 MNHNS and CDR2 SASEGT. CDR3 sequence (DNA): TGTGCCAGCAGTGCGAACTACGGGGAGCTGTTTTTT. It translates to CASSANYGELFF.

The table lists this clonotype with many counts. The V call is TRBV12-3 or TRBV12-4, the J call TRBJ2-5, with 10 bases aligning to TRBD2. The CDR3 spans 17 residues. Trimming took 5 bases from V and 5 from J; bases not matched to a gene: 14. CDR3 residues: CASSPLPAGGPIETQYF. The DNA of the CDR3 is TGTGCCAGCAGTCCTCTTCCAGCGGGGGGGCCAATCGAGACCCAGTACTTC.

This clonotype was detected ten times or more. The V gene is TRBV11-2, the J gene TRBJ2-2, with 11 bases aligning to TRBD2. With V trimmed by 5 bases and J by 1 base, 3 bases remained unmatched. This CDR3 spans 16 amino acids. Germline V gene lookup returns CDR1 SGHAT and CDR2 FQNNGV. CDR3 bases: TGTGCCAGCAGCGTCACTAGCGGGGGGAACACCGGGGAGCTGTTTTTT. Protein product: CASSVTSGGNTGELFF.

The CDR3: CASRVALVDYEQYF. The CDR3 region has the DNA TGTGCCAGCAGGGTAGCCCTAGTCGACTACGAGCAGTACTTC. J is TRBJ2-7 and V is TRBV27; no clear D gene. Germline CDR1 reads MNHEY; CDR2 reads SMNVEV (reference sequence). This CDR3 region has 14 residues. Trimming cost V 6 bases and J 3 bases, with 15 bases left between them.

This clonotype came up many times. The chain carries TRBV10-3 and TRBJ1-5; D is unclear. The CDR3 is 13 residues long. V shed 10 bases and J shed 4 bases, with 14 bases lying between them. CDR1 and CDR2 from the germline V gene are ENHRY and SYGVKD. DNA of the CDR3: TGTGCCACTCAACTTCAGACTAATCAGCCCCAGCATTTT. Translating gives CATQLQTNQPQHF.

This clonotype was picked up many times. This clone may be a read error of a much larger clone one base away. This chain connects TRBV11-2 to TRBJ2-2; unclear D gene. Germline CDR1 is SGHAT and CDR2 is FQNNGV. The CDR3 is 13 amino acids. Trimming removed 2 bases at V and 5 bases at J, with 6 bases between. The CDR3 protein is CASSLMRTGELFF. The CDR3 DNA reads TGTGCCAGCAGCTTAATGAGGACCGGGGAGCTGTTTTTT. Looking up the rest from reference TRBV11-2 and TRBJ2-2 gives the full variable domain: EAGVAQSPRYKIIEKRQSVAFWCNPISGHATLYWYQQILGQGPKLLIQFQNNGVVDDSQLPKDRFSAERLKGVDSTLKIQPAKLEDSAVYLCASSLMRTGELFFGEGSRLTVL.

For the CDR3, the DNA is TGTGCCACCAGCAGTTTATCCGGGGCCAAAGAGACCCAGTACTTC. Protein product: CATSSLSGAKETQYF. The gene calls are TRBV15 and TRBJ2-5; D assignment may be TRBD1 or TRBD2 (5 bases each). Germline V CDR1 and CDR2: LNHNV, YYDKDF (reference sequence). V shed 3 bases and J shed 3 bases, with 14 bases lying between them. The CDR3 loop spans 15 amino acids.

This clonotype has ten or more counts. The chain is built from TRBV5-6 and TRBJ1-1; 7 bases agree with TRBD1. Germline-derived CDR1 and CDR2 are SGHDT and YYEEEE. V lost 0 bases to trimming and J lost 1 base; unmatched junction nucleotides: 3. This CDR3 contains 15 residues. The CDR3 reads CASSLVSGGNTEAFF. CDR3 nucleotides: TGTGCCAGCAGCTTGGTTTCAGGGGGGAACACTGAAGCTTTCTTT. Full variable domain (outside the CDR3, taken from reference TRBV5-6 and TRBJ1-1): DAGVTQSPTHLIKTRGQQVTLRCSPKSGHDTVSWYQQALGQGPQFIFQYYEEEERQRGNFPDRFSGHQFPNYSSELNVNALLLGDSALYLCASSLVSGGNTEAFFGQGTRLTVV.

This clonotype was detected a few times. This sequence joins TRBV6-1 and TRBJ2-7; 9 bases fit TRBD2. The CDR3 is 16 amino acids. V shed 6 bases and J 5 bases; nucleotides not matched to a gene: 14. Germline lookup yields CDR1 MNHNS and CDR2 SASEGT. The CDR3 is CASRGSAGLAPDEQYF. DNA of the CDR3: TGTGCCAGCAGAGGATCTGCGGGACTAGCCCCTGACGAGCAGTACTTC.

This chain uses TRBV5-1 with TRBJ1-2, with 8 bases identical to TRBD1. CDR1 and CDR2 from the germline V gene are SGHRS and YFSETQ. With 4 bases clipped from V and 6 bases from J, the junction kept 17 bases outside the gene matches. The CDR3 totals 17 residues. Here the CDR3 DNA reads TGCGCCAGCAGCCCGGCGGGTGGACAGGGCGTTTGGGATGGCTACACCTTC. This translates into CASSPAGGQGVWDGYTF.

This clonotype was seen ten or more times. CDR3 bases: TGCAGTGCTTCTCGACAGGGCCAAGCCTACGAGCAGTACTTC. Amino acids: CSASRQGQAYEQYF. J is TRBJ2-7 and V is TRBV20-1, with 7 nucleotides matching TRBD1. CDR3 length: 14 residues. The trim removed 5 bases at V and 2 bases at J, leaving 9 bases unmatched. Germline CDR1 and CDR2: DFQATT and SNEGSKA (reference sequence).

This clonotype came up many times. The chain is built from TRBV7-8 and TRBJ1-3; 9 positions agree with TRBD1. The CDR3 extends over 16 amino acids. Trimming at V came to 2 bases and at J to 2 bases, leaving 4 bases not matched to a gene. Looked up from germline, CDR1 is SGHVS and CDR2 is FQNEAQ. CDR3 in amino acids: CASSLRDREAGNTIYF. CDR3 in DNA: TGTGCCAGCAGCTTACGGGACAGGGAGGCTGGAAACACCATATATTTT.

The chain has TRBV30 and TRBJ1-1, with no clear D. This CDR3 spans 13 amino acids. The V end was cut by 5 bases, the J end by 6 bases, with 16 bases between. Looked up from germline, CDR1 is GTSNPN and CDR2 is SVGIG (reference sequence). The CDR3, as DNA: TGTGCCTGGGGGCTATCGGGTATGGCTGAAGCTTTCTTT. Its protein product is CAWGLSGMAEAFF.

The V call is TRBV6-2 or TRBV6-3, the J call TRBJ2-1; TRBD2 matches at 9 bases. Trimming at V came to 0 bases and at J to 3 bases, leaving 6 bases not matched to a gene. The germline V gene encodes CDR1 MNHEY and CDR2 SVGEGT. The CDR3 contains 17 residues. In DNA, the CDR3 is TGTGCCAGCAGTTACTCGGGCGTAGCGGGGGTCTACAATGAGCAGTTCTTC. Its protein is CASSYSGVAGVYNEQFF.

The table lists this clonotype with many counts. This chain connects TRBV20-1 to TRBJ2-5, with D possibly being TRBD2 (6 bases). V was shortened by 6 bases and J by 2 bases, with 16 bases between the two germline ends. This CDR3 has 14 residues. Germline CDR1 DFQATT, CDR2 SNEGSKA (reference sequence). The CDR3 sequence is CSAPIPGLQETQYF. The CDR3 coding sequence is TGCAGTGCCCCAATCCCGGGACTTCAAGAGACCCAGTACTTC.